Listed below are T cell receptor beta chains from one sample, sequenced in a study of metastatic and nonmetastatic thyroid tumors. TCRdb re-analyzed the PCR reads using MiXCR. The table lists some 11,000 clones, roughly 30% of them singletons. The sample comprised tumor tissue. These receptors were collected from a female donor with papillary thyroid cancer or a benign thyroid nodule (not recorded which). Some clones in this sample may be carry-over from other donors' samples. The CDR3 runs from the conserved cysteine through the conserved F or W. The D gene is left open where the match is weak. Where a row states a size, it is once, few, many or the class of an expanded clone; other rows omit it.

D	size	V	J	DNA	CDR3
.	many	TRBV5-4	TRBJ1-2	TGTGCCAGCAGCCCGGACTCCTACTATGGCTACACCTTC	CASSPDSYYGYTF
.	.	TRBV4-2	TRBJ2-7	TGTGCCAGCAGCCAATTCCGGGACATCTCCTACGAGCAGTACTTC	CASSQFRDISYEQYF
TRBD1	few	TRBV6-2/TRBV6-3	TRBJ2-3	TGTGCCAGCAGTTATTCCAGGACAGGGGGCAGGGGCACAGATACGCAGTATTTT	CASSYSRTGGRGTDTQYF
TRBD2	medium-sized	TRBV5-1	TRBJ2-5	TGCGCCAGCAGCTGGGGTGGACTAGCGTTGAGGGAGACCCAGTACTTC	CASSWGGLALRETQYF
TRBD1	many	TRBV6-1	TRBJ1-4	TGTGCCAGCAGTCGGACAGGGGGTTTCGAAAAACTGTTTTTT	CASSRTGGFEKLFF
TRBD2	.	TRBV11-2	TRBJ2-1	TGTGCCAGCAGCTCGGGACTAGCGGGAGGTAATGAGCAGTTCTTC	CASSSGLAGGNEQFF
TRBD1	medium-sized	TRBV7-8	TRBJ1-1	TGTGCCAGCAGCTTAGGACAGGGGGCGCCCTTACCCAAGGGGGCTGAAGCTTTCTTT	CASSLGQGAPLPKGAEAFF
TRBD1	.	TRBV2	TRBJ2-5	TGTGCCAGCAAAGGACAGGGGCAAGAGACCCAGTACTTC	CASKGQGQETQYF
TRBD2	.	TRBV11-3	TRBJ2-1	TGTGCCAGCAGCCTTAGCGGGGGAAGCTATGAGCAGTTCTTC	CASSLSGGSYEQFF
.	medium-sized	TRBV5-5	TRBJ1-3	TGTGCCAGCAGCTTAGGGGCCTCCTCTGGAAACACCATATATTTT	CASSLGASSGNTIYF
.	.	TRBV12-3/TRBV12-4	TRBJ1-3	TGTGCCAGCAGTCGAAACTCTGGAAACACCATATATTTT	CASSRNSGNTIYF
TRBD1	.	TRBV6-5	TRBJ2-6	TGTGCCAGCAGTTACTCGGGGACAGGGAGGCCTGGGGCCAACGTCCTGACTTTC	CASSYSGTGRPGANVLTF
.	.	TRBV6-2/TRBV6-3	TRBJ2-1	TGTGCCAGCAGTTACTCAAGGGGCAATGAGCAGTTCTTC	CASSYSRGNEQFF
TRBD1	.	TRBV20-1	TRBJ2-7	TGCAGTGCTACCCTGGGGACAGGGAATTCCTACGAGCAGTACTTC	CSATLGTGNSYEQYF
.	.	TRBV10-3	TRBJ2-7	TGTGCCATCAGTGGAATCCAGGCTACGAGCTCCTACGAGCAGTACTTC	CAISGIQATSSYEQYF
.	.	TRBV6-1	TRBJ2-1	TGTGCCAACAACGCAAAGGAGGGGGACGGGGTCGAGCAGTTCTTC	CANNAKEGDGVEQFF
TRBD2	many	TRBV6-1	TRBJ2-1	TGTGCCAGCACAACTCCGGGACTAGCCTCGTACAATGAGCAGTTCTTC	CASTTPGLASYNEQFF
.	.	TRBV6-5	TRBJ2-1	TGTGCCAGCAGTTACGGGACGCAGGGTAATGAGCAGTTCTTC	CASSYGTQGNEQFF
.	medium-sized	TRBV20-1	TRBJ1-2	TGCAGTGCTTATCCGGCCGACTTCACCCTCTATGGCTACACCTTC	CSAYPADFTLYGYTF
.	medium-sized	TRBV6-2/TRBV6-3	TRBJ2-2	TGTGCCAGCAGGCCACGGGGGGCGCGAAGCACCGGGGAGCTGTTTTTT	CASRPRGARSTGELFF
TRBD1	.	TRBV4-2	TRBJ1-4	TGTGCCAGCAGCCAACCTCCAGGGGGCCCTAATGAAAAACTGTTTTTT	CASSQPPGGPNEKLFF
TRBD2	.	TRBV6-1	TRBJ2-1	TGTGCCAGCAGTCCCCAACCGGGACTAGTCTCGGATGAGCAGTTCTTC	CASSPQPGLVSDEQFF
.	many	TRBV7-8	TRBJ2-7	TGTGCCAGCAGCTTCCGGTCGTACGAGCAGTACTTC	CASSFRSYEQYF
TRBD2	.	TRBV7-2	TRBJ2-7	TGTGCCAGCAGCCCGGGACTAGCCCCCTACGAGCAGTACTTC	CASSPGLAPYEQYF
.	medium-sized	TRBV10-1	TRBJ2-6	TGCGCCAGCAGTGAGCCGAACAGGGTTGTAAGCTCTGGGGCCAACGTCCTGACTTTC	CASSEPNRVVSSGANVLTF
.	few	TRBV6-4	TRBJ2-1	TGTGCCAGCACTGATGGGGTCGGTGAGCAGTTCTTC	CASTDGVGEQFF
.	.	TRBV3-1	TRBJ1-2	TGTGCCAGCAGCCAAGATCCGGCGGGTGGAGGCTACACCTTC	CASSQDPAGGGYTF
.	.	TRBV7-2	TRBJ2-5	TGTGCCAGCAGCCACACGACCCAAGAGACCCAGTACTTC	CASSHTTQETQYF